One sample yielded the 19 T cell receptor beta chains listed below, sequenced in a study of T cell responses to AZD1222 COVID-19 vaccine. TCRdb's table, derived via immunoSEQ multiplex PCR, lists solely in-frame clones and lacks some. Of about 160,000 clones listed, 88% were seen once; the top ten hold more than 5.5%. Material: peripheral blood, obtained on day 0 of AZD1222 vaccination. The source is an adult in good health.

The chain carries TRBV2 and TRBJ1-1; no clear D gene. The CDR3 has 15 residues. CDR1 SNHLY and CDR2 FYNNEI come from the germline V gene. V lost 4 bases and J lost 1, with 13 bases in between. CDR3 protein: CASSVLGSTNTEAFF. In DNA form, the CDR3 reads TGTGCCAGCAGTGTTCTAGGCTCCACGAACACTGAAGCTTTCTTT.

V gene TRBV30 combines with J gene TRBJ1-2; D might be TRBD1 (5 bases). V gave up 1 base and J gave up 8 bases, with 14 bases separating them. Germline CDR1 GTSNPN, CDR2 SVGIG (reference sequence). The CDR3 runs 13 residues. CDR3 nucleotides: TGTGCCTGGAGTGCCGACAAGGGGAAAGGCTACACCTTC. Its protein product is CAWSADKGKGYTF.

The chain is built from TRBV4-3 and TRBJ2-7; 11 bases align to TRBD2. Trimming removed 1 base from V and 3 bases from J; junction bases left unmatched: 8. Germline CDR1 reads LGHNA; CDR2 reads YSLEER. The CDR3 extends over 17 amino acids. CDR3 DNA sequence: TGCGCCAGCAGCCAAGTTGGGGCTAGCGGGAGGCGCTACGAGCAGTACTTC. It specifies CASSQVGASGRRYEQYF.

The rearrangement links TRBV12-5 to TRBJ1-6, with TRBD1 matching over 7 bases. Germline V gives CDR1 LGHNT, CDR2 FRNRAP. V was clipped by 5 bases and J by 0 bases; unmatched bases: 10. This CDR3 is built from 18 residues. Here the CDR3 DNA reads TGTGCTAGTGGTCCAGGACAGGATACTTACTCCTATAATTCACCCCTCCACTTT. It encodes CASGPGQDTYSYNSPLHF.

The chain is built from TRBV12-5 and TRBJ2-5; TRBD1 is a possible D gene (6 bases). The germline CDR1 and CDR2 sequences are LGHNT and FRNRAP. Trimming cost V 2 bases and J 3 bases, with 10 bases left between them. This CDR3 has 14 amino acids. The CDR3 protein is CASGLSAGEETQYF. In DNA form, the CDR3 reads TGTGCTAGTGGTTTGAGCGCAGGGGAAGAGACCCAGTACTTC.

This rearrangement joins TRBV28 to TRBJ1-4; D is undetermined. The CDR3 consists of 13 residues. Germline CDR1 reads MDHEN; CDR2 reads SYDVKM. Trimming took off 1 base at V and 5 bases at J, with 5 bases between the two ends. The CDR3 protein is CASSLSANEKLFF. CDR3 DNA: TGTGCCAGCAGTTTATCCGCAAATGAAAAACTGTTTTTT.

This chain connects TRBV5-1 to TRBJ2-1, with 7 nucleotides matching TRBD2. Germline values: CDR1 SGHRS, CDR2 YFSETQ. V lost 7 bases, J lost 3 bases, and 10 bases stayed unmatched. The CDR3 has 15 amino acids. CDR3 residues: CASHSGGGNYNEQFF. Here the CDR3 DNA reads TGCGCCAGCCATAGTGGGGGAGGGAACTACAATGAGCAGTTCTTC.

V and J are TRBV7-3 and TRBJ2-1, with 10 bases that match TRBD2. Per germline, CDR1 SGHTA and CDR2 FQGTGA. This CDR3 region has 17 residues. With V trimmed by 5 bases and J by 2 bases, 9 bases remained unmatched. For the CDR3, the DNA is TGTGCCAGCAGCCTCTATGCAGCGGGGGGGCCCTACAATGAGCAGTTCTTC. Encoded protein: CASSLYAAGGPYNEQFF.

The J gene is TRBJ2-7, the V gene TRBV27, with 10 bases fitting TRBD1. With V trimmed by 5 bases and J by 5 bases, 9 bases remained unmatched. The germline gives CDR1 MNHEY, CDR2 SMNVEV (reference sequence). The CDR3 loop spans 15 amino acids. The chain's CDR3 is CASSQPRDRGNEQYF. In DNA form, the CDR3 reads TGTGCCAGCAGTCAGCCCCGGGACAGGGGTAACGAGCAGTACTTC.

This sequence joins TRBV7-8 and TRBJ2-5; 9 positions match TRBD2. CDR3 length: 16 amino acids. With 0 bases clipped from V and 8 bases from J, the junction kept 10 bases outside the gene matches. Germline CDR1 SGHVS, CDR2 FQNEAQ. In nucleotides, the CDR3 is TGTGCCAGCAGCTTAGCGCTGGGTAGCGGGAGTCGCACCCAGTACTTC. Protein: CASSLALGSGSRTQYF.

The rearrangement joins TRBV4-1 to TRBJ1-3, with 9 bases matching TRBD1. The length of the CDR3 is 15 residues. The germline gives CDR1 MGHRA, CDR2 YSYEKL. The V and J ends lost 1 base and 4 bases, in that order; junction bases with no gene match: 2. The CDR3 region has the DNA TGCGCCAGCAGCCAAGTACAGGGGGCGGGAAACACCATATATTTT. Protein sequence: CASSQVQGAGNTIYF.

A few counts support this clone. The CDR3 DNA reads TGTGCCACCACCTTGTGGCAGGGCTCCACCGGGGAGCTGTTTTTT. It specifies CATTLWQGSTGELFF. The chain has TRBV19 and TRBJ2-2; maybe TRBD1 (5 bases). The germline V gene has CDR1 LNHDA and CDR2 SQIVND (reference sequence). This CDR3 spans 15 amino acids. Trimming removed 10 bases from V and 4 bases from J, with 19 bases in between.

The chain links TRBV10-3 to TRBJ2-7; a possible D gene is TRBD1 (6 bases). The germline V gene has CDR1 ENHRY and CDR2 SYGVKD. V lost 8 bases and J 0 bases, leaving 8 bases between the germline ends. The CDR3 loop spans 12 amino acids. The CDR3 sequence: CAIGQFSYEQYF. DNA of the CDR3: TGTGCCATCGGACAGTTCTCCTACGAGCAGTACTTC.

CDR3: CASSSVLNRGYYGYTF. In DNA form, the CDR3 reads TGTGCCAGCAGTTCCGTCCTAAACAGGGGGTACTATGGCTACACCTTC. The chain links TRBV28 to TRBJ1-2; TRBD1 aligns across 8 bases. The length of the CDR3 is 16 residues. The V gene end was trimmed by 4 bases and the J gene end by 3 bases; junction bases not matched to a gene: 10. Germline CDR1 is MDHEN and CDR2 is SYDVKM.

The genes are TRBV6-1 and TRBJ2-3, with 9 bases identical to TRBD1. The trim removed 1 base at V and 6 bases at J, leaving 11 bases unmatched. Germline CDR1 is MNHNS and CDR2 is SASEGT. CDR3 length: 17 amino acids. This CDR3 is CASSEGLLGQGGDTQYF. The CDR3 DNA reads TGTGCCAGCAGTGAAGGTCTATTGGGACAGGGAGGGGATACGCAGTATTTT.

The chain couples TRBV6-5 to TRBJ1-1; tentative D call: TRBD1 (5 bases). Per germline, CDR1 MNHEY and CDR2 SVGAGI. Trimming took 5 bases from V and 11 from J, leaving 15 bases between them. CDR3 length equals 12 residues. CDR3 region: CASSRDFQTAFF. DNA of the CDR3: TGTGCCAGCAGTCGGGACTTCCAGACGGCTTTCTTT.

The chain combines TRBV6-2 or TRBV6-3 with TRBJ1-5; D is ambiguous. The CDR3 consists of 12 residues. Trimming pared 0 bases from V and 11 bases from J, leaving 8 bases between. Germline assignment: CDR1 MNHEY and CDR2 SVGEGT. As DNA, the CDR3 is TGTGCCAGCAGTTACTCCTTCGGGTCCCAGCATTTT. It translates to CASSYSFGSQHF.

This clone was observed a handful of times. The V call is TRBV7-9, the J call TRBJ1-4, with TRBD1 as a possible D gene (5 bases). The CDR3 covers 13 residues. The V gene lost 8 bases and the J gene lost 5 bases, with 12 bases spanning the gap. Germline V gives CDR1 SEHNR, CDR2 FQNEAQ (reference sequence). The chain's CDR3 is CASQGVRNEKLFF. The CDR3 nucleotides are TGTGCCAGCCAGGGCGTTCGAAATGAAAAACTGTTTTTT.

The V call is TRBV29-1, the J call TRBJ2-7, with no clear D. In germline, CDR1 is SQVTM, CDR2 ANQGSEA. This CDR3 is built from 13 residues. Trimming removed 5 bases at V and 2 bases at J, with 13 bases between. For the CDR3, the DNA is TGCAGCGTTTTGACGGTGCTCGCCTACGAGCAGTACTTC. This gives the protein CSVLTVLAYEQYF.